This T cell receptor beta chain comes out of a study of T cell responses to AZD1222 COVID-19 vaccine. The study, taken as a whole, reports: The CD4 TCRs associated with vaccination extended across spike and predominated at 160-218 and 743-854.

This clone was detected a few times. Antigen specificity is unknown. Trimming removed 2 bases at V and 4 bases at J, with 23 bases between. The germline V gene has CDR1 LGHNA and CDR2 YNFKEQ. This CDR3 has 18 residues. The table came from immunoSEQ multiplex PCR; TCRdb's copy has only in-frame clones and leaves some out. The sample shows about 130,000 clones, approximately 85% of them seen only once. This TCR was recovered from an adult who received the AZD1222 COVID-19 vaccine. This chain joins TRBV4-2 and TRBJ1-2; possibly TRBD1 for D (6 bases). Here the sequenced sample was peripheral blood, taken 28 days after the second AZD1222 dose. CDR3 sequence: CASSQIQGPGAGLYGYTF. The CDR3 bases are TGTGCCAGCAGCCAAATCCAGGGGCCGGGGGCAGGCCTCTATGGCTACACCTTC.